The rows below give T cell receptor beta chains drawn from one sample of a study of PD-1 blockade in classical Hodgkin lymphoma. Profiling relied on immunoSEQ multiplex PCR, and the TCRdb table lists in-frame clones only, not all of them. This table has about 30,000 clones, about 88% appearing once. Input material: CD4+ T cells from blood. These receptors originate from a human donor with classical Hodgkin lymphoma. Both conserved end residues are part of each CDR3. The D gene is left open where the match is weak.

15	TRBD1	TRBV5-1	CASRSAYTGAGELFF
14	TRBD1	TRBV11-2	CASSLGTGTDTQYF
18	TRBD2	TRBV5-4	CASSFRGLAGLNTGELFF
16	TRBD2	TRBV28	CASTILPGLAGVEQYF
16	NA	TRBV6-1	CASSEGQTARTSPLHF
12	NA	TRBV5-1	CASSNTAGEQFF
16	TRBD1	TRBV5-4	CASSDRDRGIGETQYF
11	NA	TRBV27	CASLMNTEAFF
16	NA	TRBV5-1	CASSLMEGGPFYEQYF
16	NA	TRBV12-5	CASGLVSDTPYNEQFF
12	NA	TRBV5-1	CASSVQGPEAFF
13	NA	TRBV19	CASSMDSRYGYTF
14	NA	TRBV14	CASSQGREEEKLFF
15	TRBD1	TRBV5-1	CASSSGQGGSYEQYF
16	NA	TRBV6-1	CASSDPSISGANVLTF
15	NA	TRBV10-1	CASGTGEPSANEQFF
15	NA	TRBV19	CASSTSGFSNQPQHF
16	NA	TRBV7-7	CASSPRGTPNTGELFF
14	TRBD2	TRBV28	CASSFASGSYEQYF
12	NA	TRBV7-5	CVRSLKGLQAFF
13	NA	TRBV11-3	CASSLASTDTQYF
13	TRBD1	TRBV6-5	CASRPRTGYGYTF
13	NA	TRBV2	CASSEGGLWGYTF
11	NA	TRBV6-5	CASTNGYGYTF
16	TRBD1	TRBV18	CASSPRQGMTTGELFF
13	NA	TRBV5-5	CASSLDGHYGYTF
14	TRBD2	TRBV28	CASGLGLAAGGQYF
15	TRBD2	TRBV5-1	CASSWGTSGAYEQYF
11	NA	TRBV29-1	CSVLTNYEQYF
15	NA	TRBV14	CASSPNLPFSDTQYF
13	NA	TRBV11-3	CASSLNQNTEAFF
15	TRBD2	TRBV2	CASGQGTSGSYEQYF
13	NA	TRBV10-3	CAISDAGGSGYTF
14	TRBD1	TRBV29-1	CSAHGQGAGDTQYF
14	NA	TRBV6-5	CASKRTGEIYGYTF
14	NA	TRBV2	CASSDRTSNQPQHF
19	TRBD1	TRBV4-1	CASSPPRGQGVSSGNTIYF
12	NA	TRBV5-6	CASSRGSYGHTF
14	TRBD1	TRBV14	CASSPRQGRETQYF
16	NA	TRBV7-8	CASSIAGRRAYNEQFF
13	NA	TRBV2	CASRGNGAWGYTF
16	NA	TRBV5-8	CASSLERLKAYNEQFF
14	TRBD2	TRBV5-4	CASSLAGGTYEQYF
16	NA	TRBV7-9	CASPPGDGSIVDTQYF
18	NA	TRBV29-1	CSVDPRGNSGKYPNEQFF
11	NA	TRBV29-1	CSVGTNYGYTF
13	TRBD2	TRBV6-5	CASSRREGGTQYF
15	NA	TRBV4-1	CASSRLRANNQPQHF
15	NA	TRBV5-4	CASSFSGVRGNTIYF
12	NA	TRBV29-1	CSVANRRETQYF
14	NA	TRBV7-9	CASSFGQAPSPLHF
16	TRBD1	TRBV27	CASSRGQGVRTGELFF
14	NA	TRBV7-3	CASSLGQLLNEQFF
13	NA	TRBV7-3	CASSPGRGTEAFF
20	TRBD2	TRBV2	CASSATMGLAGVLRVHEQYF
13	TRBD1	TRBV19	CASIGTGATEAFF
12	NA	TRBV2	CASSPETYEQYF
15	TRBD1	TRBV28	CASSYPQGAQYEQFF
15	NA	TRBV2	CASSLTRSGANVLTF
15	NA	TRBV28	CASTPGGRGNQPQHF